A single sample is the source of the 27 T cell receptor beta chains below, sequenced in a study of blood T cell repertoires in COVID-19. Repertoires were generated with immunoSEQ multiplex PCR, while TCRdb's copy carries only in-frame clones and drops some. Among a few hundred thousand clones listed, 84% were seen once. Sequenced sample: peripheral blood. Every receptor here comes from a woman in her thirties or forties who had recovered from COVID-19.

The chain couples TRBV10-2 to TRBJ1-5; D not resolved. Germline CDR1 WSHSY, CDR2 SAAADI. Trimming took off 7 bases at V and 7 bases at J, with 14 bases between the two ends. This CDR3 is 13 amino acids long. CDR3 nucleotide sequence: TGCGCCAGCACCTCCTCGAGTCGGCAGCCCCAGCATTTT. The encoded protein is CASTSSSRQPQHF.

The rearrangement uses TRBV7-9 and TRBJ2-2, with no clear D. Germline CDR1 is SEHNR and CDR2 is FQNEAQ (reference sequence). The CDR3 has 15 amino acids. The V and J ends lost 2 bases and 5 bases respectively, with 12 bases between them. The CDR3 DNA is TGTGCCAGCAGCTTAAAGCTAGATCTTACCGGGGAGCTGTTTTTT. It codes for CASSLKLDLTGELFF. Complete variable domain (other parts from reference TRBV7-9 and TRBJ2-2): DTGVSQNPRHKITKRGQNVTFRCDPISEHNRLYWYRQTLGQGPEFLTYFQNEAQLEKSRLLSDRFSAERPKGSFSTLEIQRTEQGDSAMYLCASSLKLDLTGELFFGEGSRLTVL.

This chain joins TRBV12-5 and TRBJ2-5; possibly TRBD2 for D (6 bases). The CDR3 runs to 13 residues. Per the germline V gene, CDR1 is LGHNT and CDR2 is FRNRAP. With 5 bases removed from V and 5 bases from J, the gap between germline ends came to 12 bases. This CDR3 reads CASGASGEETQYF. CDR3 nucleotide sequence: TGTGCTAGTGGTGCGTCGGGGGAGGAGACCCAGTACTTC.

This rearrangement joins TRBV4-2 to TRBJ2-7, with 9 bases aligning to TRBD2. Germline V gene sequence: CDR1 LGHNA, CDR2 YNFKEQ. The CDR3 extends over 14 amino acids. The junction had 5 bases not matched to a gene; V was cut back by 2 bases and J by 6 bases. CDR3 in DNA: TGTGCCAGCAGCCAAACGGGACTAGCTAGCGAGCAGTACTTC. Protein product: CASSQTGLASEQYF.

The rearrangement uses TRBV5-1 and TRBJ1-2; the D gene is possibly TRBD1 (5 bases). Trimming cost V 0 bases and J 8 bases, with 17 bases left between them. Germline V gene sequence: CDR1 SGHRS, CDR2 YFSETQ. This CDR3 is built from 15 residues. The CDR3 loop is CASSLVESREGGYTF. The CDR3 bases are TGCGCCAGCAGCTTGGTGGAGAGCAGGGAGGGAGGCTACACCTTC.

This chain uses TRBV7-2 with TRBJ1-4; no clear D gene. This CDR3 is built from 15 residues. Germline V gives CDR1 SGHTA, CDR2 FQGNSA. V lost 5 bases, J lost 12 bases, and 22 bases lay in between. CDR3 sequence reads: CASSIFPPPDGELFF. CDR3 DNA sequence: TGTGCCAGCAGCATTTTTCCTCCGCCGGACGGGGAACTGTTTTTT.

The chain is built from TRBV28 and TRBJ2-3; 10 bases are shared with TRBD2. Germline V gives CDR1 MDHEN, CDR2 SYDVKM. The CDR3 loop spans 15 amino acids. With 5 bases clipped from V and 3 bases from J, the junction kept 5 bases outside the gene matches. The CDR3 protein is CASSKTSGSTDTQYF. CDR3 DNA sequence: TGTGCCAGCAGTAAGACTAGCGGGTCTACAGATACGCAGTATTTT. The full variable domain, in which reference TRBV28 and TRBJ2-3 provide the parts outside the CDR3, is DVKVTQSSRYLVKRTGEKVFLECVQDMDHENMFWYRQDPGLGLRLIYFSYDVKMKEKGDIPEGYSVSREKKERFSLILESASTNQTSMYLCASSKTSGSTDTQYFGPGTRLTVL.

The chain uses TRBV7-2 and TRBJ1-5; no clear D gene. This CDR3 spans 16 amino acids. The ends were cut back, 1 base at V and 0 bases at J, with 10 bases in the middle. The germline gives CDR1 SGHTA, CDR2 FQGNSA. The CDR3 DNA is TGTGCCAGCAGCTTAGTGGCAGGCTATAGCAATCAGCCCCAGCATTTT. Protein sequence: CASSLVAGYSNQPQHF.

The chain recombines TRBV7-6 with TRBJ2-5; 7 bases are a match to TRBD1. J gave up 1 base and V 1 base, and 0 bases lay outside the gene matches. The CDR3 has 14 residues. The germline V gene has CDR1 SGHVS and CDR2 FNYEAQ. The CDR3 nucleotides are TGTGCCAGCAGCTTAGGGACAGGCCAAGAGACCCAGTACTTC. This translates into CASSLGTGQETQYF.

The chain employs TRBV13 and TRBJ1-1, with D tentatively TRBD1 (5 bases). Looked up from germline, CDR1 is PRHDT and CDR2 is FYEKMQ (reference sequence). V was pared by 1 base and J by 3 bases, with 12 bases between. The CDR3 extends over 15 amino acids. In nucleotides, the CDR3 is TGTGCCAGCAGCTTAGCGGGGGGTCTTCACACTGAAGCTTTCTTT. Protein: CASSLAGGLHTEAFF.

V usage is TRBV7-9 and J usage is TRBJ2-5, with a tentative D call TRBD1 (5 bases). This CDR3 is built from 14 residues. Germline lookup yields CDR1 SEHNR and CDR2 FQNEAQ (reference sequence). The germline V and J ends were trimmed by 1 base and 0 bases, with 6 bases remaining between them. The CDR3 DNA reads as TGTGCCAGCAGCTTAGGACAGTACCAAGAGACCCAGTACTTC. Its translation: CASSLGQYQETQYF.

The chain has TRBV7-2 and TRBJ2-7; no reliable D call. CDR1 and CDR2 (germline): SGHTA, FQGNSA. The CDR3 contains 15 residues. V dropped 5 bases and J dropped 2 bases, with 16 bases sitting between them. DNA for the CDR3: TGTGCCAGCAGCGCCACCACCGGGTCCACCTACGAGCAGTACTTC. The encoded protein is CASSATTGSTYEQYF.

On this clone: The sample carries other DNA sequences with the same CDR3. The CDR3 region is CASSLGTGIYGYTF. In nucleotides, the CDR3 is TGTGCCAGCAGTTTAGGGACAGGGATCTATGGCTACACCTTC. The rearrangement uses TRBV28 and TRBJ1-2; 9 positions match TRBD1. Germline V gene data show CDR1 as MDHEN and CDR2 as SYDVKM. This CDR3 is 14 amino acids long. With V trimmed by 2 bases and J by 4 bases, 2 bases remained unmatched.

This chain joins TRBV18 and TRBJ1-1; TRBD1 is a possible D gene (5 bases). The CDR3 is 15 residues long. Germline CDR1 reads KGHSH; CDR2 reads LQKENI. Trimming left V 0 bases short and J 0 bases short, with 8 bases between. CDR3 in amino acids: CASSPPNRLNTEAFF. The CDR3 bases are TGTGCCAGCTCACCACCGAACAGGTTGAACACTGAAGCTTTCTTT.

CDR3 nucleotide sequence: TGTGCCAGCCAGGAATCCGCCGTTGATTCACCCCTCCACTTT. Protein: CASQESAVDSPLHF. V gene TRBV2 combines with J gene TRBJ1-6; D gene ambiguous. Germline V gene lookup returns CDR1 SNHLY and CDR2 FYNNEI. The CDR3 extends over 14 amino acids. V lost 8 bases and J 8 bases, leaving 16 bases between the germline ends. The variable domain in full, with the rest retrieved from reference TRBV2 and TRBJ1-6, is EPEVTQTPSHQVTQMGQEVILRCVPISNHLYFYWYRQILGQKVEFLVSFYNNEISEKSEIFDDQFSVERPDGSNFTLKIRSTKLEDSAMYFCASQESAVDSPLHFGNGTRLTVT.

The chain recombines TRBV28 with TRBJ1-4; unclear D gene. The CDR3 spans 13 residues. V was trimmed by 8 bases and J by 1 base, leaving 8 bases between them. Germline CDR1 is MDHEN and CDR2 is SYDVKM. CDR3 nucleotide sequence: TGTGCCAGCGGAGAGGAAACTAATGAAAAACTGTTTTTT. Translated, it gives CASGEETNEKLFF. The variable domain in full, completed from reference TRBV28 and TRBJ1-4, reads DVKVTQSSRYLVKRTGEKVFLECVQDMDHENMFWYRQDPGLGLRLIYFSYDVKMKEKGDIPEGYSVSREKKERFSLILESASTNQTSMYLCASGEETNEKLFFGSGTQLSVL.

A single count supports this clone. V gene TRBV19 combines with J gene TRBJ1-2, with 7 bases identical to TRBD1. V shed 6 bases and J 4 bases; nucleotides not matched to a gene: 5. The CDR3 sequence is 13 residues long. Germline assignment: CDR1 LNHDA and CDR2 SQIVND (reference sequence). CDR3 in DNA: TGTGCCAGTAGGCGACAGGGTGCCTATGGCTACACCTTC. Amino acid sequence: CASRRQGAYGYTF.

The CDR3 loop is CARGDRGEKLFF. The CDR3 DNA sequence: TGTGCCAGGGGCGACAGGGGTGAAAAACTGTTTTTT. The chain employs TRBV2 and TRBJ1-4, with 8 bases matching TRBD1. V trimming: 9 bases; J trimming: 7 bases; junction bases outside the gene matches: 4. Germline V CDR1 and CDR2: SNHLY, FYNNEI. The CDR3 is made up of 12 amino acids. The full variable domain, rest sourced from reference TRBV2 and TRBJ1-4, is EPEVTQTPSHQVTQMGQEVILRCVPISNHLYFYWYRQILGQKVEFLVSFYNNEISEKSEIFDDQFSVERPDGSNFTLKIRSTKLEDSAMYFCARGDRGEKLFFGSGTQLSVL.

V gene TRBV15 combines with J gene TRBJ1-1; D not certain. Germline-derived CDR1 and CDR2 are LNHNV and YYDKDF (reference sequence). This CDR3 is 12 amino acids long. The V end lost 1 base, the J end lost 6 bases, and 6 bases lay between the germline ends. The DNA for the CDR3 is TGTGCCACCAGCAGAGCGACATCTGAAGCTTTCTTT. This codes for CATSRATSEAFF.

The chain uses TRBV28 and TRBJ1-4; 10 bases line up with TRBD1. CDR1 is MDHEN and CDR2 is SYDVKM in the germline V gene. This CDR3 spans 17 amino acids. Trimming cost V 5 bases and J 8 bases; bases outside gene matches: 14. The CDR3: CASSQTRRQGAGEKLFF. The CDR3 DNA follows: TGTGCCAGCAGTCAAACCCGCCGACAGGGGGCAGGGGAAAAACTGTTTTTT.

V is TRBV6-1 and J is TRBJ1-5; D unresolved. In germline, CDR1 is MNHNS, CDR2 SASEGT. The CDR3 has 12 residues. V lost 2 bases and J 6 bases, leaving 5 bases between the germline ends. Written as DNA, the CDR3 is TGTGCCAGCAGTGAACTCTTTCAGCCCCAGCATTTT. Translated, it gives CASSELFQPQHF.

V and J are TRBV18 and TRBJ1-4; 9 bases fit TRBD1. The CDR3 loop spans 15 amino acids. J was trimmed by 5 bases and V by 3 bases; bases with no gene match: 4. Germline CDR1 reads KGHSH; CDR2 reads LQKENI. CDR3 DNA sequence: TGTGCCAGCTCACCCCTAGGACAGGGGAATGAAAAACTGTTTTTT. Amino acid sequence: CASSPLGQGNEKLFF.

V and J are TRBV18 and TRBJ1-3, with 12 positions matching TRBD1. In germline, CDR1 is KGHSH, CDR2 LQKENI. The CDR3 sequence is 18 residues long. The V and J ends lost 4 bases and 3 bases, in that order; junction bases with no gene match: 10. CDR3 bases: TGTGCCAGCTCACGCTCAACCGGGACAGGGGGCCTTGGAAACACCATATATTTT. Amino acids: CASSRSTGTGGLGNTIYF.

This chain links TRBV19 with TRBJ1-1, with a tentative D call TRBD1 (6 bases). Deletions cut 3 bases from V and 3 bases from J, with 11 bases between. Germline V gene sequence: CDR1 LNHDA, CDR2 SQIVND (reference sequence). The CDR3 loop spans 14 amino acids. Here the CDR3 DNA reads TGTGCCAGTAGTATTATGGGGGCTGACACTGAAGCTTTCTTT. This codes for CASSIMGADTEAFF.

The V gene is TRBV29-1, the J gene TRBJ1-2; D gene ambiguous. This CDR3 is 12 amino acids long. Germline CDR1 is SQVTM and CDR2 is ANQGSEA. With 6 bases removed from V and 4 bases from J, the gap between germline ends came to 12 bases. CDR3 nucleotides: TGCAGCGTAGCCAAGGCGGGCTATGGCTACACCTTC. It codes for CSVAKAGYGYTF.

The V gene is TRBV6-1, the J gene TRBJ1-2, with 7 bases identical to TRBD1. CDR3 length: 15 amino acids. Germline lookup yields CDR1 MNHNS and CDR2 SASEGT. The junction had 6 bases not matched to a gene; V was cut back by 3 bases and J by 2 bases. CDR3 bases: TGTGCCAGCAGTGACCGACAGGGTCAAAACTATGGCTACACCTTC. Its protein product is CASSDRQGQNYGYTF.

The V call is TRBV7-3, the J call TRBJ2-2, with 9 nucleotides matching TRBD1. The CDR3 has 16 amino acids. After removal of 6 bases from V and 8 bases from J, the junction contained 13 bases not matched to a gene. Germline V gene data show CDR1 as SGHTA and CDR2 as FQGTGA. The CDR3 spells CASSYTGTGLYGELFF. DNA for the CDR3: TGTGCCAGCAGTTACACCGGGACAGGGCTTTATGGGGAGCTGTTTTTT.